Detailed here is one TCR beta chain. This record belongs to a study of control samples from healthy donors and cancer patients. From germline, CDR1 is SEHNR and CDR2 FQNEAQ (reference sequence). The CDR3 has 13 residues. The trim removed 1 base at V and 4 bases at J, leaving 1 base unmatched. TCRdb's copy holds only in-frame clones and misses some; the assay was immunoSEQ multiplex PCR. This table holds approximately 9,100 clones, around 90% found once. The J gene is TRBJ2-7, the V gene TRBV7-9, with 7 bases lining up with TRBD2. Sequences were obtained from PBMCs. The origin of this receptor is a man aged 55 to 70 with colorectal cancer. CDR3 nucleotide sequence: TGTGCCAGCAGCTTAGTGGGGGGGTACGAGCAGTACTTC. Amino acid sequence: CASSLVGGYEQYF.